This TCR beta chain emerged from a study of technical replicates of blood from several donors. Only one count was recorded for this clone. The junction had 18 bases not matched to a gene; V was cut back by 8 bases and J by 5 bases. The CDR3 runs 18 residues. Germline-derived CDR1 and CDR2 are SGHRS and YFSETQ. Sequencing used immunoSEQ multiplex PCR; TCRdb keeps in-frame clones, though not all of them. The sample holds about 89,000 clones, around 95% seen once. The source of this sequence is a human donor in good health. Material: T cells isolated from PBMCs. The V gene is TRBV5-1, the J gene TRBJ2-1; TRBD2 aligns across 11 bases. Here the CDR3 DNA reads TGCGCCAGACCCCGGCAGGTATTGACTAGCGGGATCGACAATGAGCAGTTCTTC. Translation: CARPRQVLTSGIDNEQFF.